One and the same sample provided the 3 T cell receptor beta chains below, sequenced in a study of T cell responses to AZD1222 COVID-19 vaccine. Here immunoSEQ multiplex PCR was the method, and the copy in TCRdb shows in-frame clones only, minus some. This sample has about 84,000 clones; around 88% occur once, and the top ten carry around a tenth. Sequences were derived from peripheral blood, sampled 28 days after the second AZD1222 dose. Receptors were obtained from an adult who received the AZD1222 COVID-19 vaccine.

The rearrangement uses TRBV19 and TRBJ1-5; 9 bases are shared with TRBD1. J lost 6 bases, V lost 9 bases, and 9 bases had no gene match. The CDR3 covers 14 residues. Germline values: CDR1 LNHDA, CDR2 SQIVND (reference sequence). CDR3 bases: TGTGCCAGCACTCCGGGACAGGGTAGTCAGCCCCAGCATTTT. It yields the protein CASTPGQGSQPQHF.

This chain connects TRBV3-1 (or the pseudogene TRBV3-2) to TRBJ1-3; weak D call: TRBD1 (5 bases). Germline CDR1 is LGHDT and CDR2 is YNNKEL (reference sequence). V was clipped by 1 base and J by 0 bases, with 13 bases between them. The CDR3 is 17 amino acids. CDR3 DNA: TGTGCCAGCAGCCAAGGGATGTGGGGCCGCTCTGGAAACACCATATATTTT. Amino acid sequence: CASSQGMWGRSGNTIYF.

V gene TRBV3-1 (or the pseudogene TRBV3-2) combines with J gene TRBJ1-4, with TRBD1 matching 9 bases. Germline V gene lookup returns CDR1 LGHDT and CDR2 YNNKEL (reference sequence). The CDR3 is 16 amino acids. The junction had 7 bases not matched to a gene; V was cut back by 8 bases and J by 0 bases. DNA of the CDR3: TGTGCCAGCGGTGGGACAGGGAGATCAACTAATGAAAAACTGTTTTTT. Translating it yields CASGGTGRSTNEKLFF.